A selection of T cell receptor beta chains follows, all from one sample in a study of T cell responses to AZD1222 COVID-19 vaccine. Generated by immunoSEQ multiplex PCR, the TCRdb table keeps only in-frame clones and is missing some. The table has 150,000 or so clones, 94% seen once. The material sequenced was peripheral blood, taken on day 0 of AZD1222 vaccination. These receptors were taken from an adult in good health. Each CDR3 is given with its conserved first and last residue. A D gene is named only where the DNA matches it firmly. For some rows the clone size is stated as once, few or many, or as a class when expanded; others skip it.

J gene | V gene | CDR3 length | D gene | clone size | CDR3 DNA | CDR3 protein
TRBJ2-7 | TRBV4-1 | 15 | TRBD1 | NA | TGCGCCAGCAGCATGACCGGGACAGGGACCTACGAGCAGTACTTC | CASSMTGTGTYEQYF
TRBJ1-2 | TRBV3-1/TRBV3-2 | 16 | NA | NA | TGTGCCAGCAGCCCGAACGCGGGAGGGAATTACTATGGCTACACCTTC | CASSPNAGGNYYGYTF
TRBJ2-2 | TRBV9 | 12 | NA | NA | TGTGCCAGCAGCTCACTAGCCGGGGAGCTGTTTTTT | CASSSLAGELFF
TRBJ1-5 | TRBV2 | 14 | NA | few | TGTGCCAGCACAATCGAAAGGGGTAATCAGCCCCAGCATTTT | CASTIERGNQPQHF
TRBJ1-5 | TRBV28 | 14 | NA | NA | TGTGCCAGCAGTTACAGGAGAGGCATACAGCCCCAGCATTTT | CASSYRRGIQPQHF
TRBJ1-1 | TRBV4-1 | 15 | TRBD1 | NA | TGCGCCAGCAGCCCTCGGACAGGGGTGGGGACTGAAGCTTTCTTT | CASSPRTGVGTEAFF
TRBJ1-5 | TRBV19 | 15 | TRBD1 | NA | TGTGCCAGTAGCTGGACAGGGGAGTCTGAGCAGCCCCAGCATTTT | CASSWTGESEQPQHF
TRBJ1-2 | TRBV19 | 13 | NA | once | TGTGCCAGTAGTGCAGGACACAGGGTCGGCTACACCTTC | CASSAGHRVGYTF
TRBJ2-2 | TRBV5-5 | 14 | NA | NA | TGTGCCAGCAGCTGGGACATCGGCGGCGGGGAGCTGTTTTTT | CASSWDIGGGELFF
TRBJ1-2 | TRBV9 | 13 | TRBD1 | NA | TGTGCCAGCAGCGTGGGGACAGGCTATGGCTACACCTTC | CASSVGTGYGYTF
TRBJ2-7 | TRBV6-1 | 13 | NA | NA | TGTGCCAGCAGTGAGGGGGGTTCCTACGAGCAGTACTTC | CASSEGGSYEQYF
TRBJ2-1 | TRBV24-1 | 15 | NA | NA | TGTGCCACCAGTGAACAGGGTATGAAGGACAATGAGCAGTTCTTC | CATSEQGMKDNEQFF
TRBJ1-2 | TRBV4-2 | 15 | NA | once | TGTGCCAGCAGCCAAGATTTGGACAGCCTCTATGGCTACACCTTC | CASSQDLDSLYGYTF
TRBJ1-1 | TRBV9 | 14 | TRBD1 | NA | TGTGCCAGCAGCGTAGAGGGGCAGGGGGGTTCGGCTTTCTTT | CASSVEGQGGSAFF
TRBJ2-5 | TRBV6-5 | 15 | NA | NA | TGTGCCAGCAGTCCAACCTACCCCGGACAAGAGACCCAGTACTTC | CASSPTYPGQETQYF
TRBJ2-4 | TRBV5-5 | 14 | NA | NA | TGTGCCAGCAGCTTGGAAGCAGGCTGGGGCATTCAGTACTTC | CASSLEAGWGIQYF
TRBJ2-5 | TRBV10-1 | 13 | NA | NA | TGCGCCAGCAGTGAACGCTTACAAGAGACCCAGTACTTC | CASSERLQETQYF